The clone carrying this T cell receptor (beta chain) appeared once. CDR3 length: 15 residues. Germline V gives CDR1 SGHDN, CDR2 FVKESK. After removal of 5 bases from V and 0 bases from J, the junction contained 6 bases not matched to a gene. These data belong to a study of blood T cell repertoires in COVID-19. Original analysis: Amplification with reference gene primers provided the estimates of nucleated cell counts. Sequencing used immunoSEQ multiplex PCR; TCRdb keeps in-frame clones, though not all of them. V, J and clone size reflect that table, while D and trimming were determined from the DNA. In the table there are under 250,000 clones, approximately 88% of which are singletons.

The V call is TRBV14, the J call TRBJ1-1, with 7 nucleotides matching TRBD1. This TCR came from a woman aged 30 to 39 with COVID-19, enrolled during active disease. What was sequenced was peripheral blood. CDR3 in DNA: TGTGCCAGCAGCAAAGGACAGGCCCTGAACACTGAAGCTTTCTTT. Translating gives CASSKGQALNTEAFF.